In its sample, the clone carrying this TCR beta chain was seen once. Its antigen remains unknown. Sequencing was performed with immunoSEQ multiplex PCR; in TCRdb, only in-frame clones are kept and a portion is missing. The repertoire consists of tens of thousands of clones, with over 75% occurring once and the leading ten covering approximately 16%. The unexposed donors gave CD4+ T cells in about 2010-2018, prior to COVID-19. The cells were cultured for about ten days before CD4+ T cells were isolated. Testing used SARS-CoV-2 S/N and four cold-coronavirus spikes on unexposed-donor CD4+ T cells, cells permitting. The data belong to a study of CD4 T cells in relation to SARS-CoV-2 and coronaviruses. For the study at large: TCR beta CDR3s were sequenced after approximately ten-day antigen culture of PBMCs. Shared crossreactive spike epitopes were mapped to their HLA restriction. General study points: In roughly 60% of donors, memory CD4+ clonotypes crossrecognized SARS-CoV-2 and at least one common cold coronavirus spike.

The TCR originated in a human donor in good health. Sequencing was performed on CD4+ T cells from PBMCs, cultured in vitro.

The CDR3 spells CAISEPKETGTNEQFF. In DNA form, the CDR3 reads TGTGCCATCAGTGAGCCCAAAGAGACAGGAACCAATGAGCAGTTCTTC. The V and J genes are TRBV10-3 and TRBJ2-1; possible D gene TRBD1, 6 bases. Trimming removed 2 bases at V and 6 bases at J, with 17 bases between. The CDR3 length is 16 residues. Germline V lookup: CDR1 ENHRY, CDR2 SYGVKD.